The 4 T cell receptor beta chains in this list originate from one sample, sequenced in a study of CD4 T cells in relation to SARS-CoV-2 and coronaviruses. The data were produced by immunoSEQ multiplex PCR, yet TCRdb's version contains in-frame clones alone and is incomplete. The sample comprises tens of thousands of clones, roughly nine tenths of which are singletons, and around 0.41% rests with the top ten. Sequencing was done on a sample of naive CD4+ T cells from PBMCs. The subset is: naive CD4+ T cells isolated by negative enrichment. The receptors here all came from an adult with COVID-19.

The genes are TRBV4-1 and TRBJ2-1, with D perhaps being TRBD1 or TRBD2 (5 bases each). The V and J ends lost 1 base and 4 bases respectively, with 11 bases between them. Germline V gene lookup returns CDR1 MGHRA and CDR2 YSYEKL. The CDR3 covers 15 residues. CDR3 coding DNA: TGCGCCAGCAGCCAAGGAGGGGCAGAATACAATGAGCAGTTCTTC. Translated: CASSQGGAEYNEQFF.

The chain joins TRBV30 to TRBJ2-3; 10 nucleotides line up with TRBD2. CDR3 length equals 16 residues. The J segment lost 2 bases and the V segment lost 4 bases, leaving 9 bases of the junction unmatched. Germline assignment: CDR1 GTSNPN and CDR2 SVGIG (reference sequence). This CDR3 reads CAWIPRLAGNTDTQYF. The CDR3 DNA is TGTGCCTGGATTCCTAGACTAGCGGGCAACACAGATACGCAGTATTTT.

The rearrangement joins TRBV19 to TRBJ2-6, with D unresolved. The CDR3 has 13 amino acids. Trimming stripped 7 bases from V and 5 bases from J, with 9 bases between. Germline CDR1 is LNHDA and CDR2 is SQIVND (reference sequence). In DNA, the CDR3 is TGTGCCAGTACCGCCCTTCGGGCCAACGTCCTGACTTTC. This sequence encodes CASTALRANVLTF.

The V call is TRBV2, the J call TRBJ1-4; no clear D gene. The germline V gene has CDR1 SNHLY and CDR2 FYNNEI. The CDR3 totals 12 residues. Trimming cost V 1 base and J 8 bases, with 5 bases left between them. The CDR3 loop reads CASSEGGEKLFF. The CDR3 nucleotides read TGTGCCAGCAGTGAAGGGGGAGAAAAACTGTTTTTT.